This T cell receptor beta chain was sequenced in a study of OX40 agonist ivuxolimab in advanced cancers. Some background on the complete study: Ivuxolimab, which targeted the costimulatory receptor OX40 (CD134), was an agonistic, fully human IgG2 monoclonal antibody. Intravenous ivuxolimab was administered to patients every 2 weeks at six dose levels: 0.01, 0.1, 0.3, 1.5, 3 and 10 mg/kg. Of the 52 patients in dose escalation, approximately 20 had hepatocellular carcinoma, about 15 had melanoma, 9 had renal cell carcinoma and 9 had head and neck cancer. A male proportion of roughly 80% and a mean age of approximately 58 years, ranging from roughly 20 to 80, were recorded for the dose-escalation cohort. Patients were allowed to have had prior anti-PD-1, anti-PD-L1 or anti-CTLA-4 therapy, and approximately 40% of the dose-escalation patients had been treated with checkpoint inhibitors. Three dose-escalation patients achieved partial responses, one with hepatocellular carcinoma and two with cutaneous melanoma. Peripheral TCRbeta sequencing was intended to test whether TCR sequence diversity was altered and clonal T-cell expansion was caused by ivuxolimab. The paper reports the monotherapy dose-escalation portion (N = 52 patients) of the phase I ivuxolimab trial. The study at large found these results: Low levels of normalized T-cell clonal expansion were also seen in some patients who did not respond. Partial responders in the 0.1-3.0 mg/kg groups had among the lowest normalized peripheral clonal expansion, especially among CD8+ T cells. Clonal expansion of both CD4+ and CD8+ blood T cells was observed from baseline to week 6 at doses 0.1 to 3.0 mg/kg. Which antigens the clonally expanded peripheral T cells were specific for was not determined. On average, CD8+ T cells showed more expanded clones than CD4+ T cells after ivuxolimab.

Genomic DNA was isolated from the sorted cells so that the TCRbeta CDR3 region could be sequenced. TCRbeta CDR3 regions were sequenced using the immunoSEQ Assay. The source is immuneACCESS, and TCRdb retained only in-frame sequences with V and J called. Part of the clones is not carried over; for the studies checked, unresolved V genes explain less than half of this, and the remainder is unexplained. This sample comprises tens of thousands of clones, about 86% of them detected only once. The ten largest clones take up 6.5% to 8% of the sample. Patients with autoimmune disease history or receiving systemic immunosuppression were excluded from the trial. Peripheral blood for TCR sequencing was drawn from every dose cohort at baseline, at cycle 4 day 1 and at cycle 7 day 1. Samples came from an open-label, multicenter, first-in-human phase I dose-escalation trial of ivuxolimab. Adults with locally advanced or metastatic melanoma, renal cell, hepatocellular, or head and neck squamous cell carcinoma were enrolled in the trial. CD4+ and CD8+ T cells were sorted separately from peripheral blood before TCR sequencing.

As regards this clone: The antigen it binds to is not known. Per-base qualities were not stored, and no clone one base away is much larger.

V lost 6 bases and J lost 5 bases; the stretch between them is 8 bases long. From the germline V gene (reference sequence), CDR1 is DFQATT and CDR2 is SNEGSKA. The CDR3 covers 11 residues, taking in both the cysteine and the phenylalanine. This entry keeps only the CDR3 DNA: 33 bases, framed from base 1. The chain links TRBV20-1 with TRBJ2-1, with the identity of the D gene unclear. This TCR was sampled from an adult with an advanced solid tumor such as melanoma, head and neck, liver or kidney cancer. The sequences come from CD4+ or CD8+ T cells sorted from blood, collected in a trial of the OX40 agonist ivuxolimab. The DNA sequence reads TGCAGTGCCCCCATCCACAATGAGCAGTTCTTC. Its product reads: CSAPIHNEQFF.